The clone carrying this T cell receptor (beta chain) was detected only once. Produced via immunoSEQ multiplex PCR; TCRdb's table is partial and in-frame only. The repertoire holds hundreds of thousands of clones, with approximately 90% as singletons. The sample belongs to a study of Ad26.COV2.S vaccination and SARS-CoV-2 variants. Treatment in this sample: 15 to 20 received Ad26.COV2.S at low or high dose, single or two shots; about 5 received placebo; per-sample allocation not given. Following the first vaccine or placebo injection, samples were taken on day 63. Trimming removed 6 bases from V and 8 bases from J, with 14 bases in between. The CDR3 length is 14 residues. The germline CDR1 and CDR2 sequences are MNHEY and SVGAGI.

The receptor was derived from a person between 18 and 65 years old who received the Ad26.COV2.S COVID-19 vaccine or a placebo. The input for sequencing was peripheral blood, taken in a trial of Ad26.COV2.S vaccine versus placebo. V is TRBV6-5 and J is TRBJ1-6; D is perhaps TRBD1 (5 bases). DNA of the CDR3: TGTGCCAGCAGGGAGAAGGGGTCTGATTCACCCCTCCACTTT. Its protein product is CASREKGSDSPLHF.